The next 9 T cell receptor beta chains were all read from a single sample in a study of T cell responses to AZD1222 COVID-19 vaccine. Method: immunoSEQ multiplex PCR; TCRdb's copy keeps in-frame clones and lacks some. The table includes approximately 140,000 clones, about 91% detected once. This specimen was peripheral blood, taken 28 days after the second AZD1222 dose. Receptor source: an adult who received the AZD1222 COVID-19 vaccine.

The chain employs TRBV9 and TRBJ1-2, with a possible D match to TRBD1 (6 bases). Trimming took 2 bases from V and 7 from J, leaving 15 bases between them. This CDR3 spans 14 amino acids. Germline-derived CDR1 and CDR2 are SGDLS and YYNGEE. CDR3 amino acids: CASSVSGGSGGYTF. Written as DNA, the CDR3 is TGTGCCAGCAGCGTGTCCGGGGGCTCGGGTGGCTACACCTTC.

The chain couples TRBV11-1 to TRBJ1-2; D is ambiguous. CDR1 is SGHAT and CDR2 is FQDESV in the germline V gene (reference sequence). Trimming pared 2 bases from V and 3 bases from J, leaving 7 bases between. This CDR3 has 13 residues. CDR3 region: CASSLWDYYGYTF. The CDR3, as DNA: TGTGCCAGCAGCTTATGGGATTACTATGGCTACACCTTC.

The gene calls are TRBV11-3 and TRBJ2-1; TRBD2 aligns across 9 bases. Germline loops: CDR1 SGHNT, CDR2 YENEEA. Trimming cost V 1 base and J 9 bases; bases outside gene matches: 16. The CDR3 is 18 residues long. The CDR3 DNA is TGTGCCAGCAGCTTAGCGGGGGGGGCTAGCGGGACCAGAGGTGAGCAGTTCTTC. Its translation: CASSLAGGASGTRGEQFF.

The V and J genes are TRBV6-6 and TRBJ2-7; D is ambiguous. The CDR3 consists of 13 residues. V shed 8 bases and J shed 0 bases, with 11 bases lying between them. Germline V lookup: CDR1 MNHNY, CDR2 SVGAGI (reference sequence). CDR3 DNA: TGTGCCAGCGGAGAATACAGCTCCTACGAGCAGTACTTC. Protein: CASGEYSSYEQYF.

This clone was seen a few times. This chain joins TRBV3-1 (or the pseudogene TRBV3-2) and TRBJ1-1, with TRBD1 as a possible D gene (5 bases). Per germline, CDR1 LGHDT and CDR2 YNNKEL (reference sequence). Trimming took 5 bases from V and 1 from J, leaving 14 bases between them. This CDR3 contains 15 residues. CDR3 sequence: CASSTIAGKNTEAFF. The CDR3 bases are TGTGCCAGCAGCACCATCGCAGGGAAGAACACTGAAGCTTTCTTT.

A single count supports this clone. The gene calls are TRBV10-1 and TRBJ2-3; D is ambiguous. The germline V and J ends were trimmed by 4 bases and 2 bases, with 4 bases remaining between them. The V gene's germline CDR1 is WNHNN and CDR2 SYGVQD (reference sequence). The CDR3 runs 12 residues. CDR3 nucleotides: TGCGCCAGCAGTGGGGACACAGATACGCAGTATTTT. It is translated as CASSGDTDTQYF.

This rearrangement joins TRBV24-1 to TRBJ2-2; D is unresolved. Germline loops: CDR1 KGHDR, CDR2 SFDVKD. CDR3 size: 15 residues. V dropped 0 bases and J dropped 0 bases, with 4 bases sitting between them. The chain's CDR3 is CATSDLRTNTGELFF. The CDR3 DNA sequence: TGTGCCACCAGTGATTTGCGGACGAACACCGGGGAGCTGTTTTTT.

To note about this clone: One end of the junction is discordant with germline, which a read error may explain. V is TRBV7-7 and J is TRBJ2-3; D tentatively fits TRBD1 or TRBD2 (6 bases each). Germline CDR1 and CDR2: SSHAT and FNYEAQ (reference sequence). This CDR3 has 17 amino acids. The CDR3 loop reads CASSSILGGLGTDTQYF. CDR3 in DNA: TGTGCTAGCAGCTCCATCCTGGGGGGCTTGGGCACAGATACGCAGTATTTT.

This chain links TRBV10-3 with TRBJ1-3; the match to TRBD1 covers 7 bases. Germline V lookup: CDR1 ENHRY, CDR2 SYGVKD. This CDR3 has 17 residues. V was clipped by 0 bases and J by 0 bases; unmatched bases: 5. CDR3 bases: TGTGCCATCAGTGAGTCGGGACAGAGTCTCTCTGGAAACACCATATATTTT. Protein sequence: CAISESGQSLSGNTIYF.